A few counts support the clone carrying this TCR beta chain. The antigen is undetermined. This specimen comes from a study of T cells after yellow fever vaccination. The V gene end was trimmed by 5 bases and the J gene end by 3 bases; junction bases not matched to a gene: 8. Germline CDR1 and CDR2: DFQATT and SNEGSKA (reference sequence). There are 15 residues in the CDR3. Study observations and caveats: Primary-vaccination clones mostly resurfaced post-booster (nearly 97% CD4, around 88% CD8).

Using its own MiXCR run on the 5' RACE reads, TCRdb lists one record per CDR3 protein. The sample holds hundreds of thousands of distinct CDR3 sequences, around 19% seen once. The sample in question was PBMCs, obtained before the yellow fever booster vaccination. The clonotype was recovered from a man aged 18 to 29 who received the YFV17D yellow fever vaccine. The V and J genes are TRBV20-1 and TRBJ2-1; 9 nucleotides line up with TRBD2. CDR3 in amino acids: CSADRSGGIYNEQFF. The CDR3 DNA sequence: TGCAGTGCTGATCGGAGCGGGGGGATCTACAATGAGCAGTTCTTC.